This T cell receptor beta chain was captured by sequencing in a study of T cell responses to AZD1222 COVID-19 vaccine. Study-wide results and caveats: Donors were chiefly white British, with a greater number of females, and clonal diversity was perhaps underestimated. Spike-specific TCR repertoires showed rising breadth and depth after two AZD1222 doses. Repertoire sampling occurred only after the peak T cell response.

On this clone: The target antigen is unknown.

The protocol was immunoSEQ multiplex PCR, while the TCRdb copy is restricted to in-frame clones and leaves out a portion. In the table there are 91,000 or so clones, around nine tenths of which are singletons. The V segment lost 3 bases and the J segment 4 bases; nucleotides outside the gene matches: 9. CDR3 length: 16 amino acids. Germline V gene data show CDR1 as KGHSH and CDR2 as LQKENI. The rearrangement links TRBV18 to TRBJ2-7, with TRBD1 identical over 10 bases. Sample: peripheral blood, taken 28 days after the second AZD1222 dose. This TCR was sampled from an adult who received the AZD1222 COVID-19 vaccine. The CDR3, as DNA: TGTGCCAGCTCACCGCGGACAGGGGGTTGGCAGTACGAGCAGTACTTC. This translates into CASSPRTGGWQYEQYF.